Listed below are T cell receptor beta chains from one sample, sequenced in a study of T-cell memory formation after mild COVID-19. TCRdb processed the 5' RACE reads anew with MiXCR; each CDR3 protein has one entry. The repertoire has 410,000 or so distinct CDR3 sequences, 23% of them found once; the top ten carry over 10%. The sample taken for sequencing was PBMCs or a T cell subset sorted from them (not recorded which). These TCRs come from an adult woman who had mild COVID-19 (a few samples of this study predate the infection). Cell type and time point are not known. CDR3s include the opening cysteine and the closing phenylalanine or tryptophan. The D gene is left open where the match is weak. Expanded clones are given a class, and other clones once, few, many or no size at all.

CDR3,DNA,V,size,J,D
CSVKEADEAFF,TGCAGCGTGAAGGAGGCGGACGAAGCTTTCTTT,TRBV29-1,few,TRBJ1-1,.
CSSLETDTQYF,TGCAGCAGTCTCGAGACAGATACGCAGTATTTT,TRBV29-1,.,TRBJ2-3,.
CASSVYTRGETQYF,TGTGCCAGCAGTGTCTACACTAGGGGGGAGACCCAGTACTTC,TRBV27,many,TRBJ2-5,.
CASSPVRPSELFF,TGTGCCAGCAGTCCCGTTAGGCCGTCGGAGCTGTTTTTT,TRBV12-3/TRBV12-4,.,TRBJ2-2,.
CASSPVLLNDTEAFF,TGTGCCAGCTCTCCCGTTCTTTTGAATGACACTGAAGCTTTCTTT,TRBV6-2/TRBV6-3,.,TRBJ1-1,.
CASSEQANYGYTF,TGTGCCAGCAGCGAACAGGCTAACTATGGCTACACCTTC,TRBV9,.,TRBJ1-2,.
CSVDSPGGSGSITGELFF,TGCAGCGTTGATTCCCCCGGAGGGAGCGGGAGCATAACCGGGGAGCTGTTTTTT,TRBV29-1,.,TRBJ2-2,TRBD2
CASSFPGIGGELFF,TGTGCCAGCAGCTTTCCCGGCATTGGAGGGGAGCTGTTTTTT,TRBV7-9,few,TRBJ2-2,.
CASSESTGGSYNEQFF,TGTGCCAGCAGTGAATCGACAGGGGGCTCCTACAATGAGCAGTTCTTC,TRBV25-1,few,TRBJ2-1,TRBD1
CASSYSVGGTDTQYF,TGTGCCAGCAGTTACTCGGTGGGGGGCACAGATACGCAGTATTTT,TRBV6-5,few,TRBJ2-3,.
CSAGPRGISTYEQYF,TGCAGTGCTGGCCCGCGAGGGATATCAACCTACGAGCAGTACTTC,TRBV20-1,few,TRBJ2-7,.
CATSFGGQPQHF,TGTGCCACCAGTTTCGGTGGCCAGCCCCAGCATTTT,TRBV24-1,few,TRBJ1-5,.
CASTTGSSGANVLTF,TGTGCCAGCACGACAGGGAGCTCTGGGGCCAACGTCCTGACTTTC,TRBV11-1,few,TRBJ2-6,TRBD1
CASSRNRARNTDTQYF,TGTGCCAGCAGCAGAAACAGGGCGAGGAACACAGATACGCAGTATTTT,TRBV12-3/TRBV12-4,few,TRBJ2-3,.
CASSRPEALPFNEQFF,TGTGCCAGCAGCCGTCCGGAAGCTCTCCCTTTCAATGAGCAGTTCTTC,TRBV7-9,few,TRBJ2-1,.
CASNPWGVTSTDTQYF,TGTGCCAGCAACCCGTGGGGGGTAACTAGCACAGATACGCAGTATTTT,TRBV6-5,few,TRBJ2-3,.
CASSLAVPRDSYYGYTF,TGTGCTAGCAGCTTAGCCGTTCCCCGGGACAGCTACTATGGCTACACCTTC,TRBV7-7,many,TRBJ1-2,TRBD1
CASSLILANYEQYF,TGTGCCAGCAGCTTAATACTAGCGAATTACGAGCAGTACTTC,TRBV7-9,.,TRBJ2-7,TRBD2
CASSMGGQGAQPQHF,TGTGCCAGTAGTATGGGGGGGCAGGGTGCCCAGCCCCAGCATTTT,TRBV19,.,TRBJ1-5,.
CASSFGIKQPQHF,TGTGCCAGCAGCTTCGGCATTAAGCAGCCCCAGCATTTT,TRBV7-3,few,TRBJ1-5,.
CASSLIRTMNTGELFF,TGTGCCAGCAGCTTAATAAGGACAATGAACACCGGGGAGCTGTTTTTT,TRBV7-3,few,TRBJ2-2,.
CASSFQSLGAGELFF,TGTGCCAGCAGTTTCCAGAGCCTGGGGGCCGGGGAGCTGTTTTTT,TRBV27,.,TRBJ2-2,.
CASSLARQISGANVLTF,TGTGCCAGCAGCTTAGCGCGTCAAATCTCTGGGGCCAACGTCCTGACTTTC,TRBV7-8,.,TRBJ2-6,.
CASSQDKRVSYNEQFF,TGCGCCAGCAGCCAAGATAAGCGGGTCTCCTACAATGAGCAGTTCTTC,TRBV4-3,few,TRBJ2-1,.
CASSLLGGATTKNIQYF,TGTGCCAGCAGCTTATTGGGTGGGGCTACCACCAAAAACATTCAGTACTTC,TRBV7-2,few,TRBJ2-4,.
CASSLLALVEVGNEQFF,TGTGCCAGCAGCTTACTTGCCCTAGTCGAAGTGGGCAATGAGCAGTTCTTC,TRBV7-3,.,TRBJ2-1,.
CASSLGDRVSTDTQYF,TGTGCCAGCAGCTTAGGGGACAGGGTGAGCACAGATACGCAGTATTTT,TRBV7-9,few,TRBJ2-3,TRBD1
CSVDGVGEQYF,TGCAGCGTTGATGGCGTCGGAGAGCAGTACTTC,TRBV29-1,few,TRBJ2-7,.
CASSPRTGRSYNEQFF,TGTGCCAGCAGCCCCCGGACTGGACGCTCCTACAATGAGCAGTTCTTC,TRBV7-6,.,TRBJ2-1,.
CASSPAGVNTDTQYF,TGTGCCAGCAGCCCAGCGGGAGTTAATACAGATACGCAGTATTTT,TRBV7-8,few,TRBJ2-3,TRBD2
CASSPGGANVLTF,TGCGCCAGCAGCCCGGGTGGGGCCAACGTCCTGACTTTC,TRBV5-1,many,TRBJ2-6,.
CAWAKTRGSNTEAFF,TGTGCCTGGGCGAAGACCAGGGGGTCCAACACTGAAGCTTTCTTT,TRBV30,.,TRBJ1-1,TRBD1
CASSQDKGSYEQYF,TGCGCCAGCAGCCAAGATAAGGGGTCCTACGAGCAGTACTTC,TRBV4-3,.,TRBJ2-7,.
CAISETGRNTIYF,TGTGCCATCAGTGAGACAGGGAGGAACACCATATATTTT,TRBV10-3,.,TRBJ1-3,.
CAISVTGSSYEQYF,TGTGCCATCAGCGTCACGGGGAGCTCCTACGAGCAGTACTTC,TRBV10-3,few,TRBJ2-7,.
CASSVGGGYDYEQYF,TGTGCCAGCAGTGTCGGGGGAGGTTATGACTACGAGCAGTACTTC,TRBV2,.,TRBJ2-7,.
CASSLDVGNEQFF,TGTGCCAGCAGCTTAGATGTGGGCAATGAGCAGTTCTTC,TRBV7-3,.,TRBJ2-1,.
CASSQVPRGAETQYF,TGCGCCAGCAGCCAAGTCCCTCGGGGTGCGGAGACCCAGTACTTC,TRBV4-1,.,TRBJ2-5,.